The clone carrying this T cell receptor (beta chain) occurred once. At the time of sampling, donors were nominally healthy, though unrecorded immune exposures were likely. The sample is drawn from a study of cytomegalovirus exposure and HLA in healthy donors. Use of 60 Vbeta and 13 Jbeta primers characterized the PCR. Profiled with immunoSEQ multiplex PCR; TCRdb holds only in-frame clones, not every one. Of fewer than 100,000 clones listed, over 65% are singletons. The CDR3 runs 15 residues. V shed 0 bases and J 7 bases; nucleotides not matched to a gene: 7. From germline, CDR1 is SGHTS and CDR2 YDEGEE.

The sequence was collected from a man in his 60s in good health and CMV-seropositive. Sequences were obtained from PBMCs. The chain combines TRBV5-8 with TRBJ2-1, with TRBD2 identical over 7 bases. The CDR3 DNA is TGTGCCAGCAGCTTGGCCGGGTGGGGGGGGAATGAGCAGTTCTTC. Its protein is CASSLAGWGGNEQFF.